This TCR beta chain derives from a study of T cell responses to AZD1222 COVID-19 vaccine. This CDR3 has 15 residues. Germline values: CDR1 MRHNA, CDR2 SNTAGT. The V gene lost 3 bases and the J gene lost 0 bases, with 8 bases spanning the gap. Note on this clone: Its target is unknown.

The table came from immunoSEQ multiplex PCR; TCRdb's copy has only in-frame clones and leaves some out. This sample has about 120,000 clones; around 90% occur once, and the top ten carry 4% to 4.5%. General study findings and limits: Donors were chiefly white British, with a greater number of females, and clonal diversity was perhaps underestimated. The study sampled repertoires only after the peak T cell response. Across the whole spike, CD4 TCRs peaked at regions 160-218 and 743-854.

The chain uses TRBV6-4 and TRBJ2-2; no reliable D call. Material: peripheral blood, obtained 28 days after the second dose of the MenACWY control vaccine. The TCR comes from an adult who received the MenACWY meningococcal vaccine as a control. CDR3 residues: CASSESVANTGELFF. The CDR3 nucleotides read TGTGCCAGCAGTGAGTCGGTTGCGAACACCGGGGAGCTGTTTTTT.